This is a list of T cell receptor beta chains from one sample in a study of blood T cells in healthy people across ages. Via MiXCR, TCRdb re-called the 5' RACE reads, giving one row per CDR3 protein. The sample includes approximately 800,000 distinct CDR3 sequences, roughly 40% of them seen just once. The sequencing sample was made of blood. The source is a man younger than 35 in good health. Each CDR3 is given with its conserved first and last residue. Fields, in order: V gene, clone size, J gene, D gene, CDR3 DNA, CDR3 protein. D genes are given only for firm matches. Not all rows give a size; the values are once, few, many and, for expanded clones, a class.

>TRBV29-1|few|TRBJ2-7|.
TGCAGCGTGGAGGAGAGGGGGAGAAACAATGAGCAGTACTTC
CSVEERGRNNEQYF
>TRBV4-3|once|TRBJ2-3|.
TGCGCCAGCAGCCAAATGCTAGCGAGCGCAGATACGCAGTATTTT
CASSQMLASADTQYF
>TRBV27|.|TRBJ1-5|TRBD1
TGTGCCAGCAGCAGGAACCGGGACAGGGCGTCCCATCAGCCCCAGCATTTT
CASSRNRDRASHQPQHF
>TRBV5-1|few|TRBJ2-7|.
TGCGCCAGCAGCTTGGAGGCCCAGAATAGCTACGAGCAGTACTTC
CASSLEAQNSYEQYF
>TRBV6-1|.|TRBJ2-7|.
TGTGCCAGCTTCGGGGCACCCTACGAGCAGTACTTC
CASFGAPYEQYF
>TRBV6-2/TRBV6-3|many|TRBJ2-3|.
TGTGCCAGCAGTTACCCCCGGGGGGCTGCGAATACGCAGTATTTT
CASSYPRGAANTQYF
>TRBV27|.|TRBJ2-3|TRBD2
TGTGCCAGCAGCTTGATAACTAGCGGGGGGCCCGGAGCTACCACAGATACGCAGTATTTT
CASSLITSGGPGATTDTQYF
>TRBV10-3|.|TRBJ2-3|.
TGTGCCATCAGTGAGTCGACCGGCAGGGCGGGTTTCACAGATACGCAGTATTTT
CAISESTGRAGFTDTQYF
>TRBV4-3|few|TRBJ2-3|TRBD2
TGCGCCAGCAACCACCGGAGCGGGGGCGGCACAGATACGCAGTATTTT
CASNHRSGGGTDTQYF
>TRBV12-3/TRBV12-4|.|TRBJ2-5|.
TGTGCCAGCAGCTCCACAAGGGCGGGGGAGACCCAGTACTTC
CASSSTRAGETQYF
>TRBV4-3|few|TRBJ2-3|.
TGCGCCAGCAGCCCCGGGCCTCTTAGCGGCACAGATACGCAGTATTTT
CASSPGPLSGTDTQYF
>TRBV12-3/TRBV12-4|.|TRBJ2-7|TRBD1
TGTGCCAGCAGTTCCCTACAGGGGGCTACCAGCTCCTACGAGCAGTACTTC
CASSSLQGATSSYEQYF
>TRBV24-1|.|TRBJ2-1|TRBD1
TGTGCCACCAGTGCCGGACGACAGGGGGGGACGAGTGAGCAGTTCTTC
CATSAGRQGGTSEQFF
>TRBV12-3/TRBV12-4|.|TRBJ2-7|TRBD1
TGTGCCAGCAGACAAGACAGGGGAGGTGACGAGCAGTACTTC
CASRQDRGGDEQYF
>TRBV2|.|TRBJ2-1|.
TGTGCCAGCAGTGTACCGTTGAGGGGCCAAGAGACCCAGTTCTTC
CASSVPLRGQETQFF
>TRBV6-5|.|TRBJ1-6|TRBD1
TGTGCCAACAGTTTTGGGGGGACAGGGAGCTCCTATAATTCACCCCTCCACTTT
CANSFGGTGSSYNSPLHF
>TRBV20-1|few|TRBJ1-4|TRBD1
TGCAGTGCTAGAGTGGGACAGGGAAGTGAAAAACTGTTTTTT
CSARVGQGSEKLFF
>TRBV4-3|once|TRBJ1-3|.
TGCGCCAGCAGCCACCAATTCTCTGGAAACACCATATATTTT
CASSHQFSGNTIYF
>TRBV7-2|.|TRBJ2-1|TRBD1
TGTGCCAGCAGCTCCGCCGGGACAGGGATTGGTGAGCAGTTCTTC
CASSSAGTGIGEQFF
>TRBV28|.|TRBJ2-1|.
TGTGCCAGCATCGGGGATAGCTCCTACAATGAGCAGTTCTTC
CASIGDSSYNEQFF